The entry below describes one TCR beta chain. What antigen it recognizes has not been identified. One base away there is no much larger clone; base qualities are not given. This entry comes from a study of blood T cells in healthy people across ages (dated by TCRdb to between 2014 and 2017). Notes on the research overall: In model experiments, roughly one uniquely barcoded TCR beta cDNA molecule per two T cells was captured by template switching. To track age-related changes in TCR beta repertoire diversity, the study relied on deep sequencing normalized with unique cDNA molecular identifiers. Donors were grouped into four age groups: young (average roughly 15 years), middle-aged (39), aged (around 66) and long-lived (about 90). To avoid experimental bias, donors of different ages were spread randomly across the sequencing lanes. Two additional independent replicas of 1 million unique cDNA reads from the same blood draw were analyzed for two donors (one aged 18 to 30 and one aged 80 or older).

Preparation of the library involved 5' RACE. Sequencing used an Illumina HiSeq 2500. The second PCR ran for about 7 to 11 cycles and used a J-beta primer mix along with a sample-barcoded 5' primer. Each TCR beta cDNA molecule received a unique molecular identifier from a template-switch 5' adaptor carrying 12 random nucleotides. Each sample yielded at least 2.5 million CDR3-containing paired-end reads. All of the RNA was converted into first-strand cDNA using the Mint cDNA synthesis kit, with a TRBC-specific oligonucleotide serving as the primer. All cDNA was treated with uracil-DNA glycosylase and then went through a first 18-cycle PCR with the universal primers M1SS and BC2_uni_R. Turning to the authors' computational methods: For normalization, 1 million high-quality reads were randomly selected from each sample, with every read carrying a distinct molecular identifier. Instead of being binned into consensus sequences, reads that shared molecular identifiers were thrown out. MiTCR, with a Q25 quality threshold and the strictest error-elimination algorithm, was used for CDR3 identification, clonotype clustering and error correction. A nonparametric unseen species model with Euler transformation was used to estimate a lower bound on total TCR beta diversity. The public reads were quality trimmed at Q25 with fastp and then assembled into clones with MiXCR by TCRdb, keeping productive beta chains. Rows matching on CDR3 protein sequence are summarized as one entry with the most common DNA and genes. These V and J calls are TCRdb output, not the study's own analysis. The sample yields around 1,100,000 distinct CDR3 sequences; more than 30% were counted once. The ten largest clones add up to around 14% of the sample.

Systemically healthy Caucasian individuals from Russia, 35 to 50 in total and aged roughly 6 to 100 years, were included as donors. Around 10 milliliters of peripheral blood were collected from each donor into EDTA-treated Vacutainer tubes. Ficoll-Paque density-gradient centrifugation was used to isolate PBMCs, with at least 6 million per sample. Trizol reagent was used to extract total RNA from the PBMCs, yielding at least 6 micrograms per sample. For every donor, an aliquot of PBMCs went through flow cytometry to measure the percentages of naive CD45RAhigh/CD27high T cells. Overall results and qualifications from the work: Since profiling was done on bulk unsorted PBMCs, naive and antigen-experienced compartments could not be conclusively compared. The percentage of naive T cells measured by flow cytometry correlated strongly with observed TCR beta diversity. Estimates of total diversity based on one million sequenced T cells were regarded as lower bounds and as underestimates. Compared with the aged group, more naive CD4+ T cells, fewer expanded clones and increased TCR diversity were shown by the long-lived group, suggesting age selection. The CMV infection status of donors was not known, potentially confounding age-related changes in expanded clonotypes. As age increased, observed TCR beta diversity per million T cells dropped in a roughly linear way, and a significant reduction was already evident by age about 40.

This TCR derives from a man younger than 30 in good health. Sequenced sample: blood.

For the CDR3, the sequence is CASSLILAGEDTQYF. The nucleotide sequence reads as follows: TGCGCCAGCAGCTTGATCCTAGCGGGGGAAGATACGCAGTATTTT. The chain links TRBV5-1 with TRBJ2-3; 10 bases in the junction line up with TRBD2. According to the germline V gene, CDR1 reads SGHRS and CDR2 reads YFSETQ. Trimmed from V: 1 base; trimmed from J: 5 bases; junction bases lacking a gene match: 4. From the cysteine up to the phenylalanine, the CDR3 has a length of 15 residues. The kept DNA is CDR3 alone, 45 bases in frame from the first base.